This is a list of T cell receptor beta chains from one sample in a study of T cells in Graves' hyperthyroidism and ophthalmopathy. TCRdb used MiXCR to reprocess the multiplex PCR reads, holding one entry per CDR3 protein. The sample includes roughly 800,000 distinct CDR3 sequences, approximately 40% seen only once; the top ten take approximately 8.7%. The sequenced sample consisted of blood. The source is a man between 18 and 29 years old with Graves' hyperthyroidism. CDR3s leave out the opening cysteine and the closing phenylalanine or tryptophan. The size field is filled for only some rows; it gives once, few, many or a size class.

CDR3 length | clone size | J gene | V gene | CDR3 protein
11 | NA | TRBJ2-7 | TRBV6-5 | ASSSWGDYEQY
11 | NA | TRBJ2-7 | TRBV12-3/TRBV12-4 | ASSRADLYEQY
11 | few | TRBJ2-7 | TRBV6-5 | ASLDRDSYEQY
14 | NA | TRBJ1-6 | TRBV2 | ASGGLADNTGGSLH
14 | few | TRBJ1-5 | TRBV9 | ASSLGHNRANQPQH
13 | NA | TRBJ2-2 | TRBV7-9 | ASSSTGAGTGELF
11 | NA | TRBJ2-7 | TRBV5-6 | ASETLETYEQY
12 | NA | TRBJ1-1 | TRBV4-1 | ASSGWGMNTEAF
10 | NA | TRBJ2-5 | TRBV20-1 | SAKGALETQY
11 | NA | TRBJ1-2 | TRBV3-1 | ASSPQTGTMKT
12 | NA | TRBJ2-1 | TRBV15 | ATSIRSSYNEQF
13 | few | TRBJ2-7 | TRBV20-1 | SASLLGESSHEQY
11 | many | TRBJ2-2 | TRBV29-1 | SVARGLSGELF
10 | NA | TRBJ2-2 | TRBV10-2 | ASSLYTGEPF
16 | NA | TRBJ1-6 | TRBV7-9 | ASRTMKEGVGSDSPLH
9 | NA | TRBJ1-4 | TRBV29-1 | SSIRDEKLF
13 | once | TRBJ1-1 | TRBV15 | ATSQRGQGYTEAF
15 | many | TRBJ1-6 | TRBV7-8 | ASSLVGLGSSNSPLH
13 | few | TRBJ1-5 | TRBV7-9 | ASSLAPQADQPQH
13 | NA | TRBJ2-2 | TRBV6-5 | ASSYDPGVVGELF
14 | NA | TRBJ2-7 | TRBV20-1 | SARATLAGTLYEQY
10 | many | TRBJ2-7 | TRBV29-1 | SVEDEDYEQY
10 | many | TRBJ2-5 | TRBV9 | ASSVAEETQY
13 | NA | TRBJ1-1 | TRBV4-3 | ASSQQTGLNTEAF
12 | many | TRBJ1-5 | TRBV2 | ASSDGTGEQPQH
13 | NA | TRBJ1-5 | TRBV7-8 | ASSSEGAANQPQH
11 | NA | TRBJ1-1 | TRBV29-1 | SVREGLNTEAF
12 | few | TRBJ1-4 | TRBV11-2 | ASTTAGVEEKLF
13 | many | TRBJ1-1 | TRBV7-9 | ASSLGGGLGTEAF
14 | NA | TRBJ1-5 | TRBV28 | ASTLVVEVGNQPQH
14 | NA | TRBJ2-7 | TRBV20-1 | SARDWEGLPIYEQY
13 | few | TRBJ2-2 | TRBV29-1 | SNLQESFSSGELF
13 | NA | TRBJ2-1 | TRBV19 | ASSMVQGGYNEQF
15 | many | TRBJ1-2 | TRBV9 | ASSVASYPQQGSGYT
12 | NA | TRBJ1-1 | TRBV10-1 | ASSDGGGLTEAF